One sample yielded the 12 T cell receptor beta chains listed below, sequenced in a study of radiotherapy plus CTLA-4 blockade in lung cancer. Assay: immunoSEQ multiplex PCR; the TCRdb copy retains only in-frame clones and omits some. The sample lists fewer than 45,000 clones, 85% to 90% occurring once. Sequenced material: peripheral blood, taken from a patient treated with radiotherapy plus ipilimumab. The receptors were gathered from a human donor with non-small cell lung cancer who had stable disease on radiotherapy plus ipilimumab.

The CDR3 DNA reads as TGTGCCAGCAGTCACCTCCCCGGGGGAGCGGGAGGGTCCTACGAGCAGTACTTC. The encoded protein is CASSHLPGGAGGSYEQYF. The V call is TRBV27, the J call TRBJ2-7, with 10 bases aligning to TRBD2. Germline CDR1 and CDR2: MNHEY and SMNVEV (reference sequence). This CDR3 has 18 residues. The V segment lost 5 bases and the J segment 1 base; nucleotides outside the gene matches: 14.

V is TRBV10-3 and J is TRBJ2-5; 12 bases line up with TRBD2. The germline V gene encodes CDR1 ENHRY and CDR2 SYGVKD. V trimming: 4 bases; J trimming: 3 bases; junction bases outside the gene matches: 0. The CDR3 runs to 14 residues. The CDR3 protein is CAISGTSGEETQYF. The CDR3 DNA sequence: TGTGCCATCAGTGGGACTAGCGGGGAAGAGACCCAGTACTTC.

This rearrangement joins TRBV7-6 to TRBJ2-2, with D maybe TRBD2 (6 bases). From germline, CDR1 is SGHVS and CDR2 FNYEAQ. The V end lost 5 bases, the J end lost 0 bases, and 10 bases lay between the germline ends. This CDR3 spans 15 amino acids. Here the CDR3 DNA reads TGTGCCAGCAGCGGGACTTCCGCGAACACCGGGGAGCTGTTTTTT. As protein: CASSGTSANTGELFF.

CDR3 region: CASTVTSFEQYF. In nucleotides, the CDR3 is TGTGCCAGCACTGTTACGAGTTTCGAGCAGTACTTC. The rearrangement links TRBV6-1 to TRBJ2-7; no clear D gene. This CDR3 is 12 amino acids long. V lost 7 bases and J lost 6, with 13 bases in between. CDR1 MNHNS and CDR2 SASEGT come from the germline V gene.

V gene TRBV15 combines with J gene TRBJ1-3, with 7 bases aligning to TRBD1. This CDR3 is built from 15 residues. J gave up 2 bases and V 3 bases, and 4 bases lay outside the gene matches. Germline V CDR1 and CDR2: LNHNV, YYDKDF (reference sequence). CDR3 loop: CATSRAGTAGNTIYF. Here the CDR3 DNA reads TGTGCCACCAGCAGGGCTGGGACAGCTGGAAACACCATATATTTT.

V is TRBV14 and J is TRBJ2-7, with 9 bases fitting TRBD2. Germline-derived CDR1 and CDR2 are SGHDN and FVKESK. The CDR3 sequence is 15 residues long. V trimming: 4 bases; J trimming: 2 bases; junction bases outside the gene matches: 6. The CDR3 DNA reads as TGTGCCAGCAGCCCCGGACTAGCGAATCCCTACGAGCAGTACTTC. Encoded protein: CASSPGLANPYEQYF.

The chain is built from TRBV6-1 and TRBJ1-4; tentatively, D is TRBD1 (6 bases). CDR3 length equals 14 residues. V lost 5 bases to trimming and J lost 3 bases, with 10 bases between them. Looked up from germline, CDR1 is MNHNS and CDR2 is SASEGT. CDR3 protein: CASSPRGSNEKLFF. CDR3 DNA: TGTGCCAGCAGTCCCAGGGGTTCTAATGAAAAACTGTTTTTT.

This sequence joins TRBV25-1 and TRBJ1-2; weak D call: TRBD1 (5 bases). V lost 0 bases to trimming and J lost 4 bases, with 12 bases between them. Germline CDR1 is MGHDK and CDR2 is SYGVNS. CDR3 length: 15 amino acids. CDR3 loop: CASSEYGAGIYGYTF. The DNA of the CDR3 is TGTGCCAGCAGTGAATATGGGGCAGGGATCTATGGCTACACCTTC.

This chain connects TRBV7-9 to TRBJ1-6, with TRBD1 identical over 9 bases. The CDR3 length is 14 residues. Trimming removed 7 bases from V and 7 bases from J; junction bases left unmatched: 5. The germline CDR1 and CDR2 sequences are SEHNR and FQNEAQ (reference sequence). CDR3 residues: CASTIDRGNSPLHF. For the CDR3, the DNA is TGTGCCAGCACCATCGACAGGGGGAATTCACCCCTCCACTTT.

The rearrangement joins TRBV7-2 to TRBJ2-5; D remains ambiguous. The V end was cut by 4 bases, the J end by 5 bases, with 11 bases between. Germline CDR1 reads SGHTA; CDR2 reads FQGNSA. The CDR3 covers 13 residues. The CDR3 coding sequence is TGTGCCAGCAGCTCGAGCCCTCCGGAGACCCAGTACTTC. It encodes CASSSSPPETQYF.

The chain links TRBV9 to TRBJ2-2, with 10 bases fitting TRBD1. After removal of 3 bases from V and 5 bases from J, the junction contained 7 bases not matched to a gene. The CDR3 spans 16 residues. Germline V gene lookup returns CDR1 SGDLS and CDR2 YYNGEE. The DNA of the CDR3 is TGTGCCAGCAGCGCAACTCCGGGACAGGGGACCGGGGAGCTGTTTTTT. Its translation is CASSATPGQGTGELFF.

The rearrangement uses TRBV30 and TRBJ1-2, with D perhaps matching TRBD1 (5 bases). The CDR3 is 15 residues long. The germline gives CDR1 GTSNPN, CDR2 SVGIG (reference sequence). Trimming took off 5 bases at V and 0 bases at J, with 16 bases between the two ends. The CDR3 here is CAWGGRAEANYGYTF. CDR3 nucleotides: TGTGCCTGGGGGGGGAGGGCAGAAGCTAACTATGGCTACACCTTC.